Listed here are 22 T cell receptor beta chains from one sample, sequenced in a study of blood T cell repertoires in COVID-19 (dated by TCRdb to between 2020 and 2021). Libraries were constructed by the immunoSEQ multiplex PCR assay. The clones in this table, taken by TCRdb from immuneACCESS, are in-frame only. Not every clone is retained; where verified, under half of the shortfall comes from an unresolved V gene, and the cause of the rest is unknown. Present in this sample are about 73,000 clones, over 70% of which were seen just once. The ten largest clones take up 2.5% of the sample. The sample consisted of peripheral blood. All receptors come from a man aged 80 or over with active or convalescent COVID-19.

V is TRBV18 and J is TRBJ1-1, with TRBD1 as a possible D gene (6 bases). Between the trimmed V and J ends, which lost 3 bases and 8 bases, there was a span of 7 bases. This CDR3 is 11 amino acids long. In germline, CDR1 is KGHSH, CDR2 LQKENI. The CDR3 protein is CASSPDREAFF. CDR3 bases: TGTGCCAGCTCACCGGACAGAGAAGCTTTCTTT.

In the case of this clone: Different DNA sequences within this sample yield the same CDR3. V usage is TRBV14 and J usage is TRBJ1-2, with unresolved D. The CDR3 spans 13 residues. The V gene's germline CDR1 is SGHDN and CDR2 FVKESK. V lost 4 bases to trimming and J lost 7 bases, with 13 bases between them. In DNA, the CDR3 is TGTGCCAGCAGCCCCCCGTGGAGATCTGGCTACACCTTC. Protein product: CASSPPWRSGYTF.

In this sample, this clone turned up a few times. V usage is TRBV29-1 and J usage is TRBJ1-2, with TRBD1 identical over 9 bases. This CDR3 is 13 amino acids long. Trimming took 6 bases from V and 2 from J; bases not matched to a gene: 4. Germline lookup yields CDR1 SQVTM and CDR2 ANQGSEA. CDR3 sequence reads: CSVGDRENYGYTF. In DNA, the CDR3 is TGCAGCGTGGGGGACAGGGAAAACTATGGCTACACCTTC.

The chain uses TRBV3-1 (or the pseudogene TRBV3-2) and TRBJ2-5; possibly TRBD2 for D (6 bases). The CDR3 loop spans 14 amino acids. V lost 4 bases and J 5 bases, leaving 14 bases between the germline ends. From germline, CDR1 is LGHDT and CDR2 YNNKEL (reference sequence). The CDR3 sequence is CASSPTGGVETQYF. The DNA for the CDR3 is TGTGCCAGCAGCCCGACCGGGGGTGTGGAGACCCAGTACTTC.

With respect to this clone: The sample carries other DNA sequences with the same CDR3. The gene calls are TRBV18 and TRBJ2-7; the match to TRBD1 covers 9 bases. V lost 3 bases and J lost 1; bases outside the gene matches: 1. Germline CDR1 is KGHSH and CDR2 is LQKENI. The CDR3 extends over 14 amino acids. CDR3 sequence (DNA): TGTGCCAGCTCACCGGGACAGGGTTCCTACGAGCAGTACTTC. Encoded protein: CASSPGQGSYEQYF.

This sequence joins TRBV6-5 and TRBJ1-2, with TRBD1 matching over 9 bases. This CDR3 is built from 14 residues. With 7 bases clipped from V and 4 bases from J, the junction kept 7 bases outside the gene matches. Germline V gene lookup returns CDR1 MNHEY and CDR2 SVGAGI. CDR3: CASIHTGGLYGYTF. The CDR3 DNA sequence: TGTGCCAGCATCCATACAGGGGGCCTCTATGGCTACACCTTC.

The chain recombines TRBV5-6 with TRBJ1-6; 9 nucleotides line up with TRBD1. Trimming at V came to 1 base and at J to 12 bases, leaving 14 bases not matched to a gene. Germline V gives CDR1 SGHDT, CDR2 YYEEEE. CDR3 length: 17 residues. CDR3 protein: CASSLKAGWDRVLPLHF. The CDR3 bases are TGTGCCAGCAGCTTGAAGGCCGGGTGGGACAGGGTTTTACCCCTCCACTTT. The whole variable domain, filled in from reference TRBV5-6 and TRBJ1-6, reads DAGVTQSPTHLIKTRGQQVTLRCSPKSGHDTVSWYQQALGQGPQFIFQYYEEEERQRGNFPDRFSGHQFPNYSSELNVNALLLGDSALYLCASSLKAGWDRVLPLHFGNGTRLTVT.

The chain employs TRBV27 and TRBJ2-4; D ambiguous. The V and J ends lost 6 bases and 0 bases respectively, with 12 bases between them. Germline V gene data show CDR1 as MNHEY and CDR2 as SMNVEV (reference sequence). This CDR3 is 15 amino acids long. This chain's CDR3 is CASSGSRAAKNIQYF. For the CDR3, the DNA is TGTGCCAGCAGCGGTTCGAGAGCAGCCAAAAACATTCAGTACTTC.

A single count supports this clone. The J gene is TRBJ2-7, the V gene TRBV4-1; D call uncertain. Germline V CDR1 and CDR2: MGHRA, YSYEKL. The CDR3 sequence is 14 residues long. The V end was cut by 0 bases, the J end by 4 bases, with 10 bases between. CDR3 residues: CASSQEIQIYEQYF. Here the CDR3 DNA reads TGCGCCAGCAGCCAAGAGATACAGATATACGAGCAGTACTTC.

The chain has TRBV18 and TRBJ2-7; 9 nucleotides line up with TRBD1. The CDR3 length is 15 residues. Trimming removed 6 bases from V and 2 bases from J; junction bases left unmatched: 8. Germline-derived CDR1 and CDR2 are KGHSH and LQKENI. The CDR3 nucleotides read TGTGCCAGCTCTCCCGGGACAGGGATCCCCTACGAGCAGTACTTC. Its protein product is CASSPGTGIPYEQYF.

This chain uses TRBV6-5 with TRBJ1-5, with TRBD1 identical over 7 bases. The CDR3 totals 14 residues. V was clipped by 6 bases and J by 4 bases; unmatched bases: 6. Looked up from germline, CDR1 is MNHEY and CDR2 is SVGAGI. CDR3: CASRTQQGNQPQHF. In DNA, the CDR3 is TGTGCCAGCAGGACACAACAGGGGAATCAGCCCCAGCATTTT.

V gene TRBV15 combines with J gene TRBJ1-4; 10 nucleotides match TRBD1. Germline CDR1 is LNHNV and CDR2 is YYDKDF (reference sequence). The CDR3 sequence is 15 residues long. V shed 3 bases and J 7 bases; nucleotides not matched to a gene: 5. The CDR3: CATSRDRGLGEKLFF. The CDR3 DNA follows: TGTGCCACCAGCAGGGACAGGGGGTTAGGTGAAAAACTGTTTTTT.

The V gene is TRBV6-6, the J gene TRBJ2-7, with D possibly being TRBD2 (6 bases). The CDR3 has 14 amino acids. Looked up from germline, CDR1 is MNHNY and CDR2 is SVGAGI (reference sequence). V was shortened by 6 bases and J by 7 bases, with 19 bases between the two germline ends. The CDR3 reads CASSSTNGGNEQYF. The CDR3 DNA is TGTGCCAGCAGCTCAACTAACGGGGGTAATGAGCAGTACTTC.

The chain employs TRBV15 and TRBJ1-1; possible D gene TRBD1, 6 bases. The germline gives CDR1 LNHNV, CDR2 YYDKDF (reference sequence). V shed 0 bases and J shed 7 bases, with 12 bases lying between them. The CDR3 covers 14 residues. The CDR3 loop reads CATSRDPGGDEAFF. The CDR3, as DNA: TGTGCCACCAGCAGAGATCCGGGGGGCGATGAAGCTTTCTTT.

The chain combines TRBV4-2 with TRBJ2-6; D is perhaps TRBD1 (5 bases). V lost 0 bases, J lost 0 bases, and 6 bases lay in between. The CDR3 totals 16 residues. The V gene's germline CDR1 is LGHNA and CDR2 YNFKEQ. CDR3: CASSQEQVSGANVLTF. CDR3 sequence (DNA): TGTGCCAGCAGCCAAGAACAGGTCTCTGGGGCCAACGTCCTGACTTTC.

V usage is TRBV19 and J usage is TRBJ1-2; D gene ambiguous. This CDR3 has 13 residues. The V end was cut by 5 bases, the J end by 4 bases, with 11 bases between. Per the germline V gene, CDR1 is LNHDA and CDR2 is SQIVND (reference sequence). The CDR3 spells CASSVAQTYGYTF. The DNA of the CDR3 is TGTGCCAGTAGTGTGGCACAGACCTATGGCTACACCTTC.

The J gene is TRBJ2-1, the V gene TRBV4-1; 8 bases map to TRBD2. Trimming removed 0 bases from V and 4 bases from J; junction bases left unmatched: 8. Germline V gene lookup returns CDR1 MGHRA and CDR2 YSYEKL. The CDR3 length is 17 residues. CDR3 in DNA: TGCGCCAGCAGCCAAGATCCAAATAGCGGGATTTACAATGAGCAGTTCTTC. This encodes CASSQDPNSGIYNEQFF.

This clone was detected only a few times. The chain combines TRBV7-9 with TRBJ1-5; no clear D. V lost 0 bases, J lost 10 bases, and 7 bases lay in between. The CDR3 consists of 12 residues. Germline-derived CDR1 and CDR2 are SEHNR and FQNEAQ (reference sequence). The CDR3 region has the DNA TGTGCCAGCAGCTTAGCGCGAGCCCCCCAGCATTTT. It yields the protein CASSLARAPQHF.

The chain employs TRBV19 and TRBJ2-3; no clear D. The CDR3 extends over 13 amino acids. With 10 bases removed from V and 0 bases from J, the gap between germline ends came to 11 bases. In germline, CDR1 is LNHDA, CDR2 SQIVND (reference sequence). This CDR3 is CATRRTSTDTQYF. Here the CDR3 DNA reads TGTGCCACCCGTCGAACTAGCACAGATACGCAGTATTTT. The complete variable domain, with remaining parts taken from reference TRBV19 and TRBJ2-3, reads DGGITQSPKYLFRKEGQNVTLSCEQNLNHDAMYWYRQDPGQGLRLIYYSQIVNDFQKGDIAEGYSVSREKKESFPLTVTSAQKNPTAFYLCATRRTSTDTQYFGPGTRLTVL.

The rearrangement links TRBV2 to TRBJ1-6; a weak D match, TRBD1 (6 bases). The CDR3 is 13 amino acids. Trimming pared 6 bases from V and 14 bases from J, leaving 17 bases between. Germline-derived CDR1 and CDR2 are SNHLY and FYNNEI. CDR3 in amino acids: CASRVGAEGALHF. Here the CDR3 DNA reads TGTGCCAGCAGAGTAGGGGCCGAGGGGGCCCTCCACTTT.

This chain links TRBV5-1 with TRBJ2-5, with 9 bases identical to TRBD2. Germline CDR1 and CDR2: SGHRS and YFSETQ. V lost 4 bases, J lost 7 bases, and 8 bases stayed unmatched. CDR3 size: 14 residues. CDR3 residues: CASSQPSGGRTQYF. In DNA, the CDR3 is TGCGCCAGCAGCCAGCCAAGCGGGGGGAGGACCCAGTACTTC.

This chain uses TRBV7-6 with TRBJ1-4, with a possible D match to TRBD1 (5 bases). CDR1 and CDR2 (germline): SGHVS, FNYEAQ. The CDR3 is made up of 19 amino acids. Trimming took 1 base from V and 3 from J, leaving 21 bases between them. CDR3 amino acids: CASSLEGRRSQRSNEKLFF. The DNA for the CDR3 is TGTGCCAGCAGCTTAGAGGGGCGCCGGTCCCAAAGGTCTAATGAAAAACTGTTTTTT.